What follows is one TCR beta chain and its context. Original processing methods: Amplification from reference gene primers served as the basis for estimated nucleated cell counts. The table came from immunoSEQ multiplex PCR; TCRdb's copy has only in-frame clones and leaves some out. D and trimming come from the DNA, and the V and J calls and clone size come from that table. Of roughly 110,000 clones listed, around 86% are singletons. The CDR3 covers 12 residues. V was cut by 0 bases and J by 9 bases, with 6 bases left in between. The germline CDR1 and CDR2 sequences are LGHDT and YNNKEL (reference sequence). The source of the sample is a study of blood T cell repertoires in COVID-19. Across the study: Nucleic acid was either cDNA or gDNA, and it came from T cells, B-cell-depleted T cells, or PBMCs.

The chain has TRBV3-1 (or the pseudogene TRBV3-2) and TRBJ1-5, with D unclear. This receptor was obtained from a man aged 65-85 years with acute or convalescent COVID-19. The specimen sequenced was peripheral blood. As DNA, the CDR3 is TGTGCCAGCAGCCAAGAGCGGGGGCCCCAGCATTTT. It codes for CASSQERGPQHF.